The 32 T cell receptor beta chains given below trace back to one sample, sequenced in a study of T cell responses to AZD1222 COVID-19 vaccine. Clones were sequenced by immunoSEQ multiplex PCR, and TCRdb holds only the in-frame ones, with some missing. The sample holds 100,000 to 150,000 clones, roughly nine tenths seen once. This material consisted of peripheral blood, taken on day 0 of AZD1222 vaccination. Every receptor here comes from an adult in good health.

This sequence joins TRBV11-1 and TRBJ1-1, with 11 positions matching TRBD1. Trimming at V came to 5 bases and at J to 5 bases, leaving 7 bases not matched to a gene. Germline-derived CDR1 and CDR2 are SGHAT and FQDESV (reference sequence). The CDR3 runs 15 residues. The CDR3 is CASSRTGGFRTEAFF. CDR3 nucleotides: TGTGCCAGCAGCCGGACAGGGGGCTTTCGTACTGAAGCTTTCTTT.

J is TRBJ2-3 and V is TRBV3-1 (or the pseudogene TRBV3-2), with 12 bases aligning to TRBD2. Germline V lookup: CDR1 LGHDT, CDR2 YNNKEL (reference sequence). The ends lost 4 bases at V and 6 bases at J; junction bases unmatched: 11. The CDR3 has 17 amino acids. The CDR3 DNA follows: TGTGCCAGCAGCCCGACCCAGACTAGCGGGAGTAGGGATACGCAGTATTTT. Protein sequence: CASSPTQTSGSRDTQYF.

CDR3 coding DNA: TGTGCCAGCAGCCCCTCCGGGGAAAATCAGCCCCAGCATTTT. This gives the protein CASSPSGENQPQHF. The gene calls are TRBV11-2 and TRBJ1-5; D uncertain. The CDR3 is 14 amino acids. Germline V gene data show CDR1 as SGHAT and CDR2 as FQNNGV. Trimming left V 5 bases short and J 4 bases short, with 12 bases between.

V gene TRBV9 combines with J gene TRBJ1-1; D gene unclear. Germline V gene data show CDR1 as SGDLS and CDR2 as YYNGEE. The length of the CDR3 is 13 residues. Between the trimmed V and J ends, which lost 0 bases and 3 bases, there was a span of 6 bases. This chain's CDR3 is CASSVDGDTEAFF. The CDR3 DNA reads as TGTGCCAGCAGCGTAGATGGGGACACTGAAGCTTTCTTT.

The chain uses TRBV7-3 and TRBJ2-7, with D maybe TRBD2 (5 bases). The CDR3 is made up of 15 amino acids. Germline values: CDR1 SGHTA, CDR2 FQGTGA. The V end lost 2 bases, the J end lost 6 bases, and 17 bases lay between the germline ends. The CDR3 bases are TGTGCCAGCAGCTTAGTTGGAGGCGGATCGGGCGAGCAGTACTTC. Protein product: CASSLVGGGSGEQYF.

The chain employs TRBV24-1 and TRBJ1-2; 12 bases agree with TRBD1. The CDR3 runs 15 residues. The germline CDR1 and CDR2 sequences are KGHDR and SFDVKD. Trimming cost V 3 bases and J 4 bases; bases outside gene matches: 2. DNA of the CDR3: TGTGCCACCAGTGATGGGACAGGGGGCGGCTATGGCTACACCTTC. Its protein is CATSDGTGGGYGYTF.

The rearrangement joins TRBV24-1 to TRBJ1-1; 9 bases are shared with TRBD1. The CDR3 has 14 amino acids. Germline trimming cut 7 bases from V and 5 bases from J; bases unmatched to any gene: 7. Germline CDR1 KGHDR, CDR2 SFDVKD. The CDR3 reads CATSTGTGKTEAFF. As DNA, the CDR3 is TGTGCCACCAGCACCGGGACAGGGAAAACTGAAGCTTTCTTT.

The V gene is TRBV7-9, the J gene TRBJ2-7; maybe TRBD1 (6 bases). The germline gives CDR1 SEHNR, CDR2 FQNEAQ (reference sequence). There are 14 residues in the CDR3. Between the trimmed V and J ends, which lost 7 bases and 2 bases, there was a span of 15 bases. DNA for the CDR3: TGTGCCAGCACCCCCCCCCAGGGGACCTACGAGCAGTACTTC. Amino acid sequence: CASTPPQGTYEQYF.

The chain uses TRBV19 and TRBJ2-5; D is unresolved. From germline, CDR1 is LNHDA and CDR2 SQIVND (reference sequence). Deletions cut 1 base from V and 1 base from J, with 7 bases between. The CDR3 totals 14 residues. This chain's CDR3 is CASSIGQSQETQYF. The CDR3 coding sequence is TGTGCCAGTAGTATAGGGCAGTCCCAAGAGACCCAGTACTTC.

This rearrangement joins TRBV11-1 to TRBJ2-2; 11 bases map to TRBD2. The CDR3 spans 16 residues. Germline CDR1 SGHAT, CDR2 FQDESV (reference sequence). J gave up 3 bases and V 5 bases, and 5 bases lay outside the gene matches. The CDR3 sequence: CASSPGTSGHTGELFF. The DNA of the CDR3 is TGTGCCAGCAGCCCCGGGACTAGCGGTCACACCGGGGAGCTGTTTTTT.

CDR3 amino acids: CASSGFSGTKYEQYF. The CDR3 coding sequence is TGTGCCAGCAGCGGTTTTAGCGGGACAAAGTACGAGCAGTACTTC. The chain has TRBV9 and TRBJ2-7, with 8 nucleotides matching TRBD2. Trimming at V came to 3 bases and at J to 4 bases, leaving 9 bases not matched to a gene. The CDR3 runs to 15 residues. The germline V gene has CDR1 SGDLS and CDR2 YYNGEE.

This chain links TRBV11-2 with TRBJ2-5; D remains ambiguous. The germline gives CDR1 SGHAT, CDR2 FQNNGV. Trimming pared 0 bases from V and 5 bases from J, leaving 4 bases between. This CDR3 is built from 12 residues. CDR3 protein: CASSLDLETQYF. The CDR3 DNA reads as TGTGCCAGCAGCTTAGATTTGGAGACCCAGTACTTC.

J is TRBJ2-1 and V is TRBV19; 8 bases are a match to TRBD1. V lost 5 bases, J lost 9 bases, and 9 bases stayed unmatched. Germline CDR1 and CDR2: LNHDA and SQIVND (reference sequence). CDR3 length: 14 residues. CDR3 DNA sequence: TGTGCCAGTAGTGTGGACAGGACAGGGAGTGAGCAGTTCTTC. As protein: CASSVDRTGSEQFF.

The V gene is TRBV19, the J gene TRBJ2-6; D not certain. CDR1 and CDR2 from the germline V gene are LNHDA and SQIVND (reference sequence). Deletions cut 3 bases from V and 0 bases from J, with 6 bases between. CDR3 length equals 15 residues. CDR3 loop: CASSIPSSGANVLTF. The CDR3 region has the DNA TGTGCCAGTAGTATCCCCAGCTCTGGGGCCAACGTCCTGACTTTC.

The chain has TRBV4-1 and TRBJ2-2; 7 bases agree with TRBD2. There are 17 residues in the CDR3. Trimming at V came to 1 base and at J to 3 bases, leaving 8 bases not matched to a gene. The germline V gene has CDR1 MGHRA and CDR2 YSYEKL. The CDR3 nucleotides read TGCGCCAGCAGCCAAGGAAGTTCAGCGGGGTACACCGGGGAGCTGTTTTTT. It translates to CASSQGSSAGYTGELFF.

CDR3 coding DNA: TGCGCCAGCAGCTTGACAGGGATGAACACTGAAGCTTTCTTT. Translated, it gives CASSLTGMNTEAFF. This chain links TRBV5-1 with TRBJ1-1; D is possibly TRBD1 (6 bases). Germline CDR1 and CDR2: SGHRS and YFSETQ. Trimming took 1 base from V and 0 from J, leaving 7 bases between them. The CDR3 loop spans 14 amino acids.

The rearrangement links TRBV5-6 to TRBJ2-5; D call uncertain. Trimming removed 6 bases from V and 4 bases from J, with 19 bases in between. Germline CDR1 is SGHDT and CDR2 is YYEEEE. This CDR3 contains 15 residues. The CDR3 sequence is CASTVTRFFPETQYF. The CDR3 region has the DNA TGTGCCAGCACCGTCACGAGATTCTTCCCAGAGACCCAGTACTTC.

The chain carries TRBV19 and TRBJ2-7; no definite D call. The ends were cut back, 3 bases at V and 6 bases at J, with 6 bases in the middle. The germline gives CDR1 LNHDA, CDR2 SQIVND (reference sequence). There are 11 residues in the CDR3. In DNA form, the CDR3 reads TGTGCCAGTAGTATGTTAGGCGAGCAGTACTTC. Translating it yields CASSMLGEQYF.

The J gene is TRBJ1-4, the V gene TRBV30, with TRBD1 matching over 7 bases. J was trimmed by 4 bases and V by 3 bases; bases with no gene match: 5. The CDR3 loop spans 14 amino acids. Germline CDR1 reads GTSNPN; CDR2 reads SVGIG (reference sequence). CDR3: CAWSPGQNNEKLFF. CDR3 in DNA: TGTGCCTGGAGCCCGGGACAGAATAATGAAAAACTGTTTTTT.

The rearrangement joins TRBV18 to TRBJ1-2; the match to TRBD1 covers 11 bases. Per the germline V gene, CDR1 is KGHSH and CDR2 is LQKENI. With V trimmed by 5 bases and J by 7 bases, 12 bases remained unmatched. The CDR3 runs 16 residues. The CDR3 region has the DNA TGTGCCAGCTCATTAAATGTCGGACAGGGGGCTCGTGGCTACACCTTC. It yields the protein CASSLNVGQGARGYTF.

This chain connects TRBV2 to TRBJ2-3; 7 bases are a match to TRBD1. V gave up 8 bases and J gave up 0 bases; unmatched junction bases: 8. The V gene's germline CDR1 is SNHLY and CDR2 FYNNEI. The CDR3 spans 15 residues. This CDR3 reads CASGQQGISTDTQYF. CDR3 nucleotides: TGTGCCAGCGGTCAACAGGGGATTAGCACAGATACGCAGTATTTT.

The V call is TRBV5-1, the J call TRBJ1-5; 8 nucleotides line up with TRBD1. Germline trimming cut 4 bases from V and 5 bases from J; bases unmatched to any gene: 5. The CDR3 consists of 14 residues. Germline lookup yields CDR1 SGHRS and CDR2 YFSETQ. The CDR3 DNA follows: TGCGCCAGCAGCGAAGGGACAGGACATCAGCCCCAGCATTTT. Translation gives CASSEGTGHQPQHF.

The rearrangement joins TRBV5-5 to TRBJ1-2, with D unclear. CDR3 length: 12 residues. Germline V gene sequence: CDR1 SGHKS, CDR2 YYEKEE (reference sequence). V lost 0 bases and J lost 4, with 4 bases in between. CDR3 loop: CASSLDSYGYTF. DNA for the CDR3: TGTGCCAGCAGCTTGGACAGCTATGGCTACACCTTC.

This rearrangement joins TRBV5-1 to TRBJ2-1, with TRBD1 identical over 10 bases. CDR1 and CDR2 (germline): SGHRS, YFSETQ. The CDR3 has 14 amino acids. V was pared by 3 bases and J by 6 bases, with 3 bases of the junction left unmatched. The CDR3 here is CASSWTGGSNEQFF. CDR3 bases: TGCGCCAGCAGCTGGACAGGGGGATCCAATGAGCAGTTCTTC.

The J gene is TRBJ1-3, the V gene TRBV10-3; 9 nucleotides agree with TRBD1. From germline, CDR1 is ENHRY and CDR2 SYGVKD. The CDR3 covers 15 residues. The J segment lost 3 bases and the V segment lost 6 bases, leaving 6 bases of the junction unmatched. CDR3 amino acids: CAISPQGAGGNTIYF. CDR3 DNA: TGTGCCATCAGCCCACAGGGGGCTGGTGGAAACACCATATATTTT.

J is TRBJ2-7 and V is TRBV7-2, with 10 positions matching TRBD2. Germline CDR1 SGHTA, CDR2 FQGNSA. Trimming cost V 5 bases and J 3 bases; bases outside gene matches: 4. The CDR3 consists of 14 residues. The CDR3 DNA sequence: TGTGCCAGCAGCCCTAGGACTAGCGGCTACGAGCAGTACTTC. Amino acids: CASSPRTSGYEQYF.

The genes are TRBV7-2 and TRBJ2-1; 14 nucleotides line up with TRBD2. The CDR3 length is 17 residues. CDR1 is SGHTA, CDR2 FQGNSA, per germline. Trimming cost V 7 bases and J 6 bases; bases outside gene matches: 11. The CDR3 loop is CASNLGLAGAGGNEQFF. In DNA, the CDR3 is TGTGCCAGCAACCTGGGACTAGCGGGAGCTGGAGGCAATGAGCAGTTCTTC. Drawing the rest from reference TRBV7-2 and TRBJ2-1, the complete variable domain is GAGVSQSPSNKVTEKGKDVELRCDPISGHTALYWYRQSLGQGLEFLIYFQGNSAPDKSGLPSDRFSAERTGGSVSTLTIQRTQQEDSAVYLCASNLGLAGAGGNEQFFGPGTRLTVL.

This chain uses TRBV5-1 with TRBJ1-3; tentative D call: TRBD1 (5 bases). The CDR3 extends over 14 amino acids. The V end was cut by 4 bases, the J end by 3 bases, with 11 bases between. Germline V CDR1 and CDR2: SGHRS, YFSETQ. Written as DNA, the CDR3 is TGCGCCAGCAGCGGGGGATCTGGTGGAAACACCATATATTTT. Amino acids: CASSGGSGGNTIYF.

The rearrangement links TRBV18 to TRBJ1-5; no firm D call. This CDR3 contains 17 residues. V lost 3 bases, J lost 3 bases, and 18 bases lay in between. Germline V gene data show CDR1 as KGHSH and CDR2 as LQKENI. CDR3 in DNA: TGTGCCAGCTCACCCCTTCAGGCCGTAGTCCCCAATCAGCCCCAGCATTTT. Translation gives CASSPLQAVVPNQPQHF.

As DNA, the CDR3 is TGTGCCAGTAGCGGCCTAGCGGGAAGCTACAATGAGCAGTTCTTC. As protein: CASSGLAGSYNEQFF. The chain combines TRBV19 with TRBJ2-1; the match to TRBD2 covers 9 bases. CDR1 LNHDA and CDR2 SQIVND come from the germline V gene (reference sequence). There are 15 residues in the CDR3. V trimming: 6 bases; J trimming: 3 bases; junction bases outside the gene matches: 6.

The genes are TRBV9 and TRBJ1-3, with D unresolved. This CDR3 is built from 14 residues. CDR1 SGDLS and CDR2 YYNGEE come from the germline V gene. Trimming pared 0 bases from V and 1 base from J, leaving 5 bases between. The CDR3 DNA sequence: TGTGCCAGCAGCGTAGATGTTTCTGGAAACACCATATATTTT. This codes for CASSVDVSGNTIYF. The entire variable domain, with the rest obtained from reference TRBV9 and TRBJ1-3, is as follows: DSGVTQTPKHLITATGQRVTLRCSPRSGDLSVYWYQQSLDQGLQFLIQYYNGEERAKGNILERFSAQQFPDLHSELNLSSLELGDSALYFCASSVDVSGNTIYFGEGSWLTVV.

The chain uses TRBV4-2 and TRBJ1-4; no definite D call. CDR1 and CDR2 from the germline V gene are LGHNA and YNFKEQ. V was cut by 3 bases and J by 8 bases, with 10 bases left in between. CDR3 size: 13 residues. CDR3 sequence: CASSQVGVEKLFF. CDR3 sequence (DNA): TGTGCCAGCAGCCAGGTCGGGGTAGAAAAACTGTTTTTT.